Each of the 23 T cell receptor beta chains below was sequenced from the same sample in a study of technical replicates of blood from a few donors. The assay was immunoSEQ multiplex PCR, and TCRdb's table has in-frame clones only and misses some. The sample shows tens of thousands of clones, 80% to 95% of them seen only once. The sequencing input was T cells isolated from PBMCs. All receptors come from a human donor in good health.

The CDR3 reads CASSINYNEQFF. In nucleotides, the CDR3 is TGTGCCAGTAGTATTAACTACAATGAGCAGTTCTTC. This chain connects TRBV19 to TRBJ2-1; D is undetermined. The CDR3 runs 12 residues. V was clipped by 3 bases and J by 3 bases, with 3 bases between them. Germline V gene lookup returns CDR1 LNHDA and CDR2 SQIVND (reference sequence).

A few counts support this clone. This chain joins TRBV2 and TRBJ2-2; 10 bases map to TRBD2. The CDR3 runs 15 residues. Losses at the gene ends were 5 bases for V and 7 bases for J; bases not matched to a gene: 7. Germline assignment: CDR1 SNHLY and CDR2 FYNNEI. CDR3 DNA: TGTGCCAGCAGTCCTAGCGGGAGCGGTGGCGGGGAGCTGTTTTTT. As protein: CASSPSGSGGGELFF. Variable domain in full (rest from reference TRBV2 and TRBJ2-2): EPEVTQTPSHQVTQMGQEVILRCVPISNHLYFYWYRQILGQKVEFLVSFYNNEISEKSEIFDDQFSVERPDGSNFTLKIRSTKLEDSAMYFCASSPSGSGGGELFFGEGSRLTVL.

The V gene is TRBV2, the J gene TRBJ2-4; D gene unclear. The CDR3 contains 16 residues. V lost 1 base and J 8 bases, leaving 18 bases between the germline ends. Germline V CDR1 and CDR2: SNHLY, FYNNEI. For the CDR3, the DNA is TGTGCCAGCAGTGAAGGGTCGAGAGAGGTCCGGGACATTCAGTACTTC. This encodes CASSEGSREVRDIQYF. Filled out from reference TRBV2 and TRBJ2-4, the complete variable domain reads EPEVTQTPSHQVTQMGQEVILRCVPISNHLYFYWYRQILGQKVEFLVSFYNNEISEKSEIFDDQFSVERPDGSNFTLKIRSTKLEDSAMYFCASSEGSREVRDIQYFGAGTRLSVL.

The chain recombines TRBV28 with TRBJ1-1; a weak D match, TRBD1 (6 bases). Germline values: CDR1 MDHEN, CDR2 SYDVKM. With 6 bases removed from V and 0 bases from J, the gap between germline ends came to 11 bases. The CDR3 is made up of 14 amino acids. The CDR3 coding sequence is TGTGCCAGCAGCTGGGGGCAATTGAACACTGAAGCTTTCTTT. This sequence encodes CASSWGQLNTEAFF.

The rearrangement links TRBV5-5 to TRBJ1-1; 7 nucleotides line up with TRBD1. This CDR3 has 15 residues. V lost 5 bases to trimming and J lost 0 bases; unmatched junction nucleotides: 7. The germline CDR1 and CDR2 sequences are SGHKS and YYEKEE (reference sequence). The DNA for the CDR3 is TGTGCCAGCAGTTCAGTGGGACAGCTGAACACTGAAGCTTTCTTT. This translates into CASSSVGQLNTEAFF.

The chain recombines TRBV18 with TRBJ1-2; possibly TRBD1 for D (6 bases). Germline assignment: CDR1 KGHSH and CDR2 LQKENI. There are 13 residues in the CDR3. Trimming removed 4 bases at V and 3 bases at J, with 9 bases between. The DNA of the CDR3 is TGTGCCAGCTCACTCCGGACAGACTATGGCTACACCTTC. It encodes CASSLRTDYGYTF.

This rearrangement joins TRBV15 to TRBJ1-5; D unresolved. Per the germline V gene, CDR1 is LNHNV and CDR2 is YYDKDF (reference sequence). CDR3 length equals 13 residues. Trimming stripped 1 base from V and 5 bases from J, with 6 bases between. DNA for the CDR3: TGTGCCACCAGCAGAGGAGGAGATCAGCCCCAGCATTTT. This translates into CATSRGGDQPQHF.

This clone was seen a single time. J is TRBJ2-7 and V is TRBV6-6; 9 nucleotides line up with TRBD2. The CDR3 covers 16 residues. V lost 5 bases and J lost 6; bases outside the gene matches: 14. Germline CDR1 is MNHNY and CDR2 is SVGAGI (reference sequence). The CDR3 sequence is CASSDWVAGEVLEQYF. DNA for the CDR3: TGTGCCAGCAGTGACTGGGTAGCGGGAGAGGTGCTCGAGCAGTACTTC.

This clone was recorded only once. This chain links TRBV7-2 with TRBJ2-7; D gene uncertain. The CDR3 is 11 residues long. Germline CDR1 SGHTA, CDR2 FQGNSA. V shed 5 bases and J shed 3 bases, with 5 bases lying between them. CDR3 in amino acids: CASSLYYEQYF. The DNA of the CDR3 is TGTGCCAGCAGCCTATACTACGAGCAGTACTTC.

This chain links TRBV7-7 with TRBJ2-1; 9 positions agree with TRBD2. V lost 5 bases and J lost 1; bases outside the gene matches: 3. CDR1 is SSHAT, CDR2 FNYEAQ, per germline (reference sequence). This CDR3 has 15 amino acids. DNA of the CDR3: TGTGCCAGCAGCCTTAGCGGGAGTTCCTACAATGAGCAGTTCTTC. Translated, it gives CASSLSGSSYNEQFF.

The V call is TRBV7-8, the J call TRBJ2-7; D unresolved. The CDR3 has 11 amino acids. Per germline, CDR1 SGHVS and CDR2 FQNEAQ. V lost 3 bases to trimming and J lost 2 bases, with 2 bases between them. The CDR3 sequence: CASSFTYEQYF. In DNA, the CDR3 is TGTGCCAGCAGCTTTACCTACGAGCAGTACTTC. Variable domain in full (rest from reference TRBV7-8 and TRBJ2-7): GAGVSQSPRYKVAKRGQDVALRCDPISGHVSLFWYQQALGQGPEFLTYFQNEAQLDKSGLPSDRFFAERPEGSVSTLKIQRTQQEDSAVYLCASSFTYEQYFGPGTRLTVT.

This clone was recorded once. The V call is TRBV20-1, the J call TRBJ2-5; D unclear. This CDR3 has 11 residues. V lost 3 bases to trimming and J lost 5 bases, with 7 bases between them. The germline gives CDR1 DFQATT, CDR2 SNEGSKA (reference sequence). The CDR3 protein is CSASHYETQYF. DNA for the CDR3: TGCAGTGCTAGTCACTATGAGACCCAGTACTTC.

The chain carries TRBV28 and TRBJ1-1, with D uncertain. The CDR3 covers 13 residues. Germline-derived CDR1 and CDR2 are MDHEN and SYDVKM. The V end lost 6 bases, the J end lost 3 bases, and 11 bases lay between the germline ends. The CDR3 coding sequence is TGTGCCAGCAGCTTTCGGTCGTACACTGAAGCTTTCTTT. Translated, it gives CASSFRSYTEAFF. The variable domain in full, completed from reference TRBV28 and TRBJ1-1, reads DVKVTQSSRYLVKRTGEKVFLECVQDMDHENMFWYRQDPGLGLRLIYFSYDVKMKEKGDIPEGYSVSREKKERFSLILESASTNQTSMYLCASSFRSYTEAFFGQGTRLTVV.

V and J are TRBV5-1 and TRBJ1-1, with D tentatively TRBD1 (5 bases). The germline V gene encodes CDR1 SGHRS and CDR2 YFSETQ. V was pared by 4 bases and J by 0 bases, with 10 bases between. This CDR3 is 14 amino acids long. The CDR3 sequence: CASSPGHMNTEAFF. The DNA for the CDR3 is TGCGCCAGCAGCCCAGGACATATGAACACTGAAGCTTTCTTT.

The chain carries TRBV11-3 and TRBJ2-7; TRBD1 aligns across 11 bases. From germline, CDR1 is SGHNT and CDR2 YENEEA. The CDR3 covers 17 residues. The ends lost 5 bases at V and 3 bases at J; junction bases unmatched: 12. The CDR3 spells CASSTGTGGFEDYEQYF. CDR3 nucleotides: TGTGCCAGCAGCACCGGGACAGGGGGGTTCGAGGACTACGAGCAGTACTTC.

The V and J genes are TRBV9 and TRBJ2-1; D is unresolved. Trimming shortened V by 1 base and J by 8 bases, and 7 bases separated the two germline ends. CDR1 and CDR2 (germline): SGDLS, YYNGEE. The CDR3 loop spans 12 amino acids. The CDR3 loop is CASSVYGDEQFF. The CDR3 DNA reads TGTGCCAGCAGCGTATACGGAGATGAGCAGTTCTTC. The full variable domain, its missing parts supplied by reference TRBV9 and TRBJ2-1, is DSGVTQTPKHLITATGQRVTLRCSPRSGDLSVYWYQQSLDQGLQFLIQYYNGEERAKGNILERFSAQQFPDLHSELNLSSLELGDSALYFCASSVYGDEQFFGPGTRLTVL.

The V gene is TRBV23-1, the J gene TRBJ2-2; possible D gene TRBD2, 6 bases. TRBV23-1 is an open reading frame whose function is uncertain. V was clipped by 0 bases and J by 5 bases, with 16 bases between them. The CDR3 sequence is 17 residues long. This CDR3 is CASSQSLGRRETGELFF. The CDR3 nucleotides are TGCGCCAGCAGTCAATCGTTGGGGAGGCGGGAAACCGGGGAGCTGTTTTTT.

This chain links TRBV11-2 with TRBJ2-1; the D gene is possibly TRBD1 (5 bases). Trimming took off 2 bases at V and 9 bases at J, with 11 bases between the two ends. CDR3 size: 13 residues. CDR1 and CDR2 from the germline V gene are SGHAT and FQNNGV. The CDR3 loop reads CASSLQGSGEQFF. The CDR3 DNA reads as TGTGCCAGCAGCTTACAGGGAAGTGGTGAGCAGTTCTTC.

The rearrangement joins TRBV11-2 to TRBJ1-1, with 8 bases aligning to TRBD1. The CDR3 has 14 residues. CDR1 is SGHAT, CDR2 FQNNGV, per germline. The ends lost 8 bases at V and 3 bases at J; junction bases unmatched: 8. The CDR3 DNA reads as TGTGCCAGCGGACAGGGAAATAGTTACACTGAAGCTTTCTTT. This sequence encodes CASGQGNSYTEAFF.

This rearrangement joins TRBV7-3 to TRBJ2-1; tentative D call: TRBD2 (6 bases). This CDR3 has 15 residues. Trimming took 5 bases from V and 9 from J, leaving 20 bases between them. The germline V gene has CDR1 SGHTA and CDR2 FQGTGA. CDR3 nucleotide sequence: TGTGCCAGCAGCCGTTTAGCGGCCCTACGGGGTGAGCAGTTCTTC. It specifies CASSRLAALRGEQFF.

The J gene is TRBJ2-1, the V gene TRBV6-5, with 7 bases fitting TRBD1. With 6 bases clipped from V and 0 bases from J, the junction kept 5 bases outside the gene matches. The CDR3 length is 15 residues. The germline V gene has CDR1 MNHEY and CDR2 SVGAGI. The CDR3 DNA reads TGTGCCAGCAGCTCCCGGGACAGCTCCTACAATGAGCAGTTCTTC. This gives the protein CASSSRDSSYNEQFF.

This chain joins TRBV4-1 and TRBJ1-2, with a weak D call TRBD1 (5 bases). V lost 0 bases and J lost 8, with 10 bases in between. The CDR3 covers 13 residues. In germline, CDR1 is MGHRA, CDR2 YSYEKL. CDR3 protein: CASSQDWGEGYTF. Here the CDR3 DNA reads TGCGCCAGCAGCCAAGATTGGGGGGAAGGCTACACCTTC.

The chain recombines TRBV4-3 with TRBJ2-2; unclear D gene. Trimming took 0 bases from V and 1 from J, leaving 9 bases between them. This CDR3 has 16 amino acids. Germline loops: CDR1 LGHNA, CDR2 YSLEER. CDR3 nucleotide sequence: TGCGCCAGCAGCCAAGATCTCGGTCAGAACACCGGGGAGCTGTTTTTT. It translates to CASSQDLGQNTGELFF.